The next 8 T cell receptor beta chains were all read from a single sample in a study of cytomegalovirus exposure and HLA in healthy donors. PCR employed 60 Vbeta and 13 Jbeta primers. The table came from immunoSEQ multiplex PCR; TCRdb's copy has only in-frame clones and leaves some out. Here the sample spans some 87,000 clones, over 70% being singletons. Material: PBMCs. These receptors all come from a man aged 50 to 59 in good health and CMV-seropositive.

The chain couples TRBV2 to TRBJ2-5; D not resolved. Trimming left V 10 bases short and J 0 bases short, with 6 bases between. The CDR3 sequence is 11 residues long. Germline CDR1 is SNHLY and CDR2 is FYNNEI. This CDR3 reads CATSYQETQYF. The CDR3 DNA follows: TGTGCCACCTCTTACCAAGAGACCCAGTACTTC.

This clone occurred a few times. Germline and junction disagree at one end, which may indicate a read error. The chain joins TRBV7-9 to TRBJ1-2; D is perhaps TRBD1 (5 bases). CDR3 length: 17 amino acids. Germline V CDR1 and CDR2: SEHNR, FQNEAQ (reference sequence). CDR3 amino acids: CSSSQVDSAPANYGYTF. Here the CDR3 DNA reads TGTTCCAGCAGCCAAGTAGACAGCGCCCCAGCTAACTATGGCTACACCTTC.

This rearrangement joins TRBV5-8 to TRBJ1-3, with 9 bases fitting TRBD1. Germline CDR1 SGHTS, CDR2 YDEGEE. The CDR3 contains 18 residues. Trimming removed 1 base from V and 0 bases from J; junction bases left unmatched: 8. CDR3 bases: TGTGCCAGCAGCTTGCCACCGGGACAGGGTTTCTCTGGAAACACCATATATTTT. Amino acids: CASSLPPGQGFSGNTIYF.

The sample holds one count of this clone. The chain employs TRBV5-1 and TRBJ2-3, with TRBD2 identical over 9 bases. Trimming at V came to 5 bases and at J to 3 bases, leaving 7 bases not matched to a gene. Germline V gene lookup returns CDR1 SGHRS and CDR2 YFSETQ. The CDR3 extends over 15 amino acids. The CDR3 reads CASRPLAGSTDTQYF. The CDR3 DNA is TGCGCCAGCAGGCCTCTAGCGGGGTCAACAGATACGCAGTATTTT.

This chain joins TRBV10-1 and TRBJ2-5, with a weak D call TRBD2 (6 bases). Trimming left V 8 bases short and J 3 bases short, with 13 bases between. Germline values: CDR1 WNHNN, CDR2 SYGVQD (reference sequence). This CDR3 comprises 13 residues. The CDR3 loop is CASLYRGKETQYF. The DNA for the CDR3 is TGCGCCAGCCTCTACCGGGGGAAAGAGACCCAGTACTTC.

This rearrangement joins TRBV6-5 to TRBJ2-5; D call uncertain. The CDR3 covers 15 residues. V was cut by 6 bases and J by 2 bases, with 16 bases left in between. Germline CDR1 MNHEY, CDR2 SVGAGI. The CDR3 DNA is TGTGCCAGCAGACCTATCAAGATGCATCAAGAGACCCAGTACTTC. It is translated as CASRPIKMHQETQYF.

This chain connects TRBV7-2 to TRBJ1-5; 7 bases are shared with TRBD1. Losses at the gene ends were 5 bases for V and 5 bases for J; bases not matched to a gene: 9. CDR1 and CDR2 (germline): SGHTA, FQGNSA. The CDR3 covers 15 residues. This chain's CDR3 is CASSAGTVKDQPQHF. Written as DNA, the CDR3 is TGTGCCAGCAGCGCCGGGACAGTAAAAGATCAGCCCCAGCATTTT.

Comment on this clone: The junction does not match germline at one end; this may be a read error. This chain uses TRBV7-9 with TRBJ2-5; D possibly corresponds to TRBD1 (5 bases). The CDR3 has 13 residues. Germline V gene data show CDR1 as SEHNR and CDR2 as FQNEAQ (reference sequence). CDR3 protein: CSSSLVGEETQYF. The DNA for the CDR3 is TGTTCCAGCAGCTTAGTAGGGGAAGAGACCCAGTACTTC.